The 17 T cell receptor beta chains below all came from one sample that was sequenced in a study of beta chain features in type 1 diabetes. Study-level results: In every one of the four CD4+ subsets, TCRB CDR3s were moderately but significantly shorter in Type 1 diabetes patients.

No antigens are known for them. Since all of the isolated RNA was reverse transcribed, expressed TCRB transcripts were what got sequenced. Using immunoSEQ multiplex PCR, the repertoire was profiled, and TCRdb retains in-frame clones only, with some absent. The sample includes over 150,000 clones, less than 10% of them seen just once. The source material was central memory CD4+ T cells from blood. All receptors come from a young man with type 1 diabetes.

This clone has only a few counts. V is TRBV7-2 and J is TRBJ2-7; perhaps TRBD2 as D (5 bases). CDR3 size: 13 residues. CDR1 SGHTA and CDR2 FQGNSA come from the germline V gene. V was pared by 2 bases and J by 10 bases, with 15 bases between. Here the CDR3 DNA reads TGTGCCAGCAGCTTATCAAACAACCCGGGACAGTACTTC. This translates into CASSLSNNPGQYF.

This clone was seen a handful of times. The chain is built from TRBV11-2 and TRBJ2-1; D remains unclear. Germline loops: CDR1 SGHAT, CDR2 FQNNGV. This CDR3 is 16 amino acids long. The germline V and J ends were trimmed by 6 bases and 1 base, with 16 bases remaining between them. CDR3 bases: TGTGCCAGCAGGCTTTCTCGCCTACGGTCCTACAATGAGCAGTTCTTC. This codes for CASRLSRLRSYNEQFF.

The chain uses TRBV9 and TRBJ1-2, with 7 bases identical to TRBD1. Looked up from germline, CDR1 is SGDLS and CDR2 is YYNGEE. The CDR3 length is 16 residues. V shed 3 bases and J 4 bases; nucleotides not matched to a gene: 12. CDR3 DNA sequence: TGTGCCAGCAGCGCAACGGTCCAGGACAGGATCTATGGCTACACCTTC. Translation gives CASSATVQDRIYGYTF.

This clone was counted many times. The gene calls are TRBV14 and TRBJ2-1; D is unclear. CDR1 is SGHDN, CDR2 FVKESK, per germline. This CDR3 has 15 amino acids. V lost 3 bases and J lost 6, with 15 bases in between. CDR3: CASSQNPVPLNEQFF. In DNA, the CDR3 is TGTGCCAGCAGCCAGAACCCGGTTCCCCTCAATGAGCAGTTCTTC.

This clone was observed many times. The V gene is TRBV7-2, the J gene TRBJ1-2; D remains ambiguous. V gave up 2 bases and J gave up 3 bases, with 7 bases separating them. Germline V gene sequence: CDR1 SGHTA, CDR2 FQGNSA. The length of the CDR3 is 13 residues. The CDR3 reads CASSLLTDYGYTF. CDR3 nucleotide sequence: TGTGCCAGCAGCTTACTTACGGACTATGGCTACACCTTC.

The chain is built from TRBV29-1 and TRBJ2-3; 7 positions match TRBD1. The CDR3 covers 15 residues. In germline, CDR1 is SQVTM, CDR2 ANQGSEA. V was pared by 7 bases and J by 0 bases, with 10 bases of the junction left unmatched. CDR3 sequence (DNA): TGCAGCGCCTACAGGGGCCTGTCTAGCACAGATACGCAGTATTTT. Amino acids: CSAYRGLSSTDTQYF.

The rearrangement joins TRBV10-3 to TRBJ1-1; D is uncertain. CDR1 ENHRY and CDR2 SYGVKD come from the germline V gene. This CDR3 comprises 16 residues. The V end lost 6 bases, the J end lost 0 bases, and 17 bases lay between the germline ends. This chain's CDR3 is CAIRGGLGDLNTEAFF. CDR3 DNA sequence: TGTGCCATCAGGGGTGGCCTGGGAGACTTGAACACTGAAGCTTTCTTT.

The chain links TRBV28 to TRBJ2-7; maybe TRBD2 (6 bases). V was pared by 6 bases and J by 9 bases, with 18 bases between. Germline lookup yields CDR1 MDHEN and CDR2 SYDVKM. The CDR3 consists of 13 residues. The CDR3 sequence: CASSSGVRVWQYF. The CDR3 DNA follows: TGTGCCAGCAGCTCGGGAGTTAGAGTGTGGCAGTACTTC.

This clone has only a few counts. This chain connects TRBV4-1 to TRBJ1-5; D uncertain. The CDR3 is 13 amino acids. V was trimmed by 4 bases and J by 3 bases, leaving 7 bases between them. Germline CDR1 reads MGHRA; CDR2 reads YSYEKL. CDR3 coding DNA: TGCGCCAGCAGCCTTAACTCCAATCAGCCCCAGCATTTT. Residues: CASSLNSNQPQHF.

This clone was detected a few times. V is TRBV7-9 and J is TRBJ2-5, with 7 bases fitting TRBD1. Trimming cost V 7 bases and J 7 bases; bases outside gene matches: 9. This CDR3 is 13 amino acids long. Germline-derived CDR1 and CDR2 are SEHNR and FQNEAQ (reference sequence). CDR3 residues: CASTDTGEGTQYF. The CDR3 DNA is TGTGCCAGCACTGATACAGGGGAAGGGACCCAGTACTTC.

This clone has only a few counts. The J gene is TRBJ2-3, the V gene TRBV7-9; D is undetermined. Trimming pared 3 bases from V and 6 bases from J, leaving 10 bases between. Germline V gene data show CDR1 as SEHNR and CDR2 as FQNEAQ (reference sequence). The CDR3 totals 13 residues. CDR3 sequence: CASSLVTWDTQYF. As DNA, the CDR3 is TGTGCCAGCAGCTTGGTTACTTGGGATACGCAGTATTTT.

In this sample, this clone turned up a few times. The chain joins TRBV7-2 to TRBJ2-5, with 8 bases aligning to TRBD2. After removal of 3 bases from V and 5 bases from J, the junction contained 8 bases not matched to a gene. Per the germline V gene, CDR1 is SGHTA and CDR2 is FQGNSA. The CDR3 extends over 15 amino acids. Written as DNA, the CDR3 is TGTGCCAGCAGCTTCGCCCACGGGGGGGAGGAGACCCAGTACTTC. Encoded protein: CASSFAHGGEETQYF.

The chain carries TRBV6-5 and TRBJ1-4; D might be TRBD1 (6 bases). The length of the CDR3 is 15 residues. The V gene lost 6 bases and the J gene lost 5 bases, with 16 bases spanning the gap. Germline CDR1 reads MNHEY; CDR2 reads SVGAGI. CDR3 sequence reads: CASRSGQKENEKLFF. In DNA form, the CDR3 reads TGTGCCAGCAGATCCGGACAGAAGGAAAATGAAAAACTGTTTTTT.

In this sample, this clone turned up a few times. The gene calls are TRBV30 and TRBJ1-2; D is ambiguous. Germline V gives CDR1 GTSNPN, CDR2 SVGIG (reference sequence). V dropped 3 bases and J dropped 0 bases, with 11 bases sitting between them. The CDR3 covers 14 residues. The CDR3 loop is CAWSRTGANYGYTF. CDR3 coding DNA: TGTGCCTGGAGCCGGACGGGAGCTAACTATGGCTACACCTTC.

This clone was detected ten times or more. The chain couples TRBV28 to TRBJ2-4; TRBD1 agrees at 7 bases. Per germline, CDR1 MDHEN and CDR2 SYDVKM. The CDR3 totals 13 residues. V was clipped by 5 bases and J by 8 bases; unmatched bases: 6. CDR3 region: CASSRDRTDIQYF. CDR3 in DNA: TGTGCCAGCAGTCGGGACAGAACTGACATTCAGTACTTC. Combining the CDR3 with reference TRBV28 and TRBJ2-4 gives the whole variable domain DVKVTQSSRYLVKRTGEKVFLECVQDMDHENMFWYRQDPGLGLRLIYFSYDVKMKEKGDIPEGYSVSREKKERFSLILESASTNQTSMYLCASSRDRTDIQYFGAGTRLSVL.

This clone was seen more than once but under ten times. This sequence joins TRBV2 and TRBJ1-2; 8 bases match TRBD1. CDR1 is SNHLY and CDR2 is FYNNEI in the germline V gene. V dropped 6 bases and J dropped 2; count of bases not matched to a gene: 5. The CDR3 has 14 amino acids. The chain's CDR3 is CASRGQGLNYGYTF. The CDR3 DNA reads TGTGCCAGCAGAGGACAGGGCTTGAACTATGGCTACACCTTC. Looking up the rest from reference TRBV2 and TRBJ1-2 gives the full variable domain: EPEVTQTPSHQVTQMGQEVILRCVPISNHLYFYWYRQILGQKVEFLVSFYNNEISEKSEIFDDQFSVERPDGSNFTLKIRSTKLEDSAMYFCASRGQGLNYGYTFGSGTRLTVV.

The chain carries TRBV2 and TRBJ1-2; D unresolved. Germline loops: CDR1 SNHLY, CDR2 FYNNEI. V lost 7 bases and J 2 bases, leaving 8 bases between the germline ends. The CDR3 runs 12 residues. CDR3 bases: TGTGCCAGCAATCCGGGGAACTATGGCTACACCTTC. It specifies CASNPGNYGYTF.